The rows below give T cell receptor beta chains drawn from one sample of a study of blood T cell repertoires in COVID-19. TCRdb keeps only in-frame clones here, not all; method: immunoSEQ multiplex PCR. This table has 200,000 to 300,000 clones, around 88% appearing once. The sample was PBMCs or T cells enriched from blood (not recorded which). Receptor source: a woman in her forties with acute COVID-19. Each CDR3 is given with its conserved first and last residue. D genes are given only for firm matches. Rows may omit the clone size; those that give it use once, few, many or a size class.

D gene	V gene	clone size	J gene	CDR3 protein	CDR3 DNA
TRBD1	TRBV6-2/TRBV6-3	NA	TRBJ2-5	CASSFTPGTGGETQYF	TGTGCCAGCAGCTTTACCCCCGGGACAGGAGGAGAGACCCAGTACTTC
NA	TRBV18	NA	TRBJ2-7	CASSPQRIASYEQYF	TGTGCCAGCTCACCACAACGGATAGCCAGCTACGAGCAGTACTTC
NA	TRBV19	NA	TRBJ1-5	CASGAAWIRNQPQHF	TGTGCCAGTGGGGCCGCTTGGATCCGCAATCAGCCCCAGCATTTT
NA	TRBV19	NA	TRBJ1-1	CASSIVGYAEAFF	TGTGCCAGTAGTATAGTCGGTTATGCTGAAGCTTTCTTT
NA	TRBV10-3	NA	TRBJ2-4	CAISGVLTDPLAKNIQYF	TGTGCCATCAGTGGGGTCCTGACAGACCCTTTAGCCAAAAACATTCAGTACTTC
TRBD2	TRBV6-4	NA	TRBJ2-5	CASSDSRLAGGGETQYF	TGTGCCAGCAGTGACTCGAGACTAGCGGGGGGAGGAGAGACCCAGTACTTC
NA	TRBV12-5	NA	TRBJ1-4	CASGRGGVVEKLFF	TGTGCTAGTGGCCGGGGGGGCGTAGTAGAAAAACTGTTTTTT
TRBD1	TRBV5-1	NA	TRBJ1-1	CASSLAARGRTEAFF	TGCGCCAGCAGCTTGGCAGCCAGGGGGCGGACTGAAGCTTTCTTT
NA	TRBV30	NA	TRBJ2-1	CAWSVAQVGEQFF	TGTGCCTGGAGTGTAGCCCAGGTTGGTGAGCAGTTCTTC
TRBD1	TRBV29-1	NA	TRBJ1-5	CSVGQGPWQPQHF	TGCAGCGTCGGACAGGGACCCTGGCAGCCCCAGCATTTT
TRBD2	TRBV7-2	NA	TRBJ2-5	CASSFASGGIGQETQYF	TGTGCCAGCAGCTTTGCTAGCGGGGGAATTGGACAAGAGACCCAGTACTTC
TRBD1	TRBV19	NA	TRBJ1-4	CASSPRTGSATGGKLFF	TGTGCCAGTAGTCCCCGGACAGGTTCCGCAACTGGCGGAAAACTGTTTTTT
NA	TRBV9	NA	TRBJ2-3	CASSVVPGGPDTQYF	TGTGCCAGCAGCGTAGTGCCGGGGGGCCCAGATACGCAGTATTTT
NA	TRBV5-1	NA	TRBJ1-1	CASRFRGHTEAFF	TGCGCCAGCCGGTTTCGTGGGCACACTGAAGCTTTCTTT
NA	TRBV20-1	NA	TRBJ2-2	CSASRGSNTGELFF	TGCAGTGCTAGTAGGGGCTCGAACACCGGGGAGCTGTTTTTT
NA	TRBV3-1/TRBV3-2	NA	TRBJ1-1	CASSQGDRRAFF	TGTGCCAGCAGCCAGGGTGACAGAAGGGCTTTCTTT
TRBD1	TRBV12-3/TRBV12-4	NA	TRBJ1-1	CASILTGVGEAFF	TGTGCCAGCATCCTGACAGGGGTGGGTGAAGCTTTCTTT
NA	TRBV27	NA	TRBJ1-6	CASRRGGHYNSPLHF	TGTGCCAGCAGGAGGGGGGGCCACTATAATTCACCCCTCCACTTT
TRBD1	TRBV19	NA	TRBJ1-1	CASSIAGQGNTEAFF	TGTGCCAGTAGTATTGCCGGACAGGGGAACACTGAAGCTTTCTTT
NA	TRBV9	NA	TRBJ1-3	CASSASRVSGNTIYF	TGTGCCAGCAGCGCATCCAGGGTTTCTGGAAACACCATATATTTT
NA	TRBV4-3	NA	TRBJ1-1	CASSQDTRGTEAFF	TGCGCCAGCAGCCAAGATACCCGGGGAACTGAAGCTTTCTTT
TRBD1	TRBV29-1	NA	TRBJ1-2	CSAGDREVGYTF	TGCAGCGCAGGGGACAGGGAAGTTGGCTACACCTTC
NA	TRBV2	NA	TRBJ1-2	CATPGRDYGYTF	TGTGCCACCCCGGGGAGGGACTATGGCTACACCTTC
NA	TRBV6-5	few	TRBJ2-7	CASSYSREEQYF	TGTGCCAGCAGTTACTCACGGGAAGAGCAGTACTTC
TRBD1	TRBV20-1	NA	TRBJ2-5	CSASPAGGTQYF	TGCAGTGCTAGTCCGGCAGGGGGGACCCAGTACTTC
TRBD2	TRBV6-6	NA	TRBJ2-7	CASQAGNPYEQYF	TGTGCCAGTCAAGCGGGGAACCCCTACGAGCAGTACTTC
NA	TRBV11-3	NA	TRBJ1-1	CASSLAGRTAEAFF	TGTGCCAGCAGCTTAGCCGGGAGGACGGCTGAAGCTTTCTTT
NA	TRBV7-2	NA	TRBJ1-1	CASSLFAGVTEAFF	TGTGCCAGCAGCTTATTCGCGGGAGTCACTGAAGCTTTCTTT
NA	TRBV7-9	NA	TRBJ2-7	CASSLVPSSSYEQYF	TGTGCCAGCAGCTTAGTCCCTAGCAGCTCCTACGAGCAGTACTTC
TRBD1	TRBV19	NA	TRBJ2-1	CASSVDRGSNEQFF	TGTGCCAGTAGTGTGGACAGGGGGTCCAATGAGCAGTTCTTC
TRBD2	TRBV6-2/TRBV6-3	NA	TRBJ2-3	CASSYSAGVGPDTQYF	TGTGCCAGCAGTTACTCGGCGGGGGTGGGGCCAGATACGCAGTATTTT
TRBD2	TRBV27	NA	TRBJ2-3	CASSPDRVELAGVPSTDTQYF	TGTGCCAGCTCTCCGGACAGGGTGGAACTAGCGGGGGTCCCTAGCACAGATACGCAGTATTTT
TRBD2	TRBV2	NA	TRBJ2-3	CASSVAGAGGTQYF	TGTGCCAGCAGTGTGGCGGGAGCGGGTGGTACGCAGTATTTT
NA	TRBV2	once	TRBJ1-2	CASSEKGDRNYGYTF	TGTGCCAGCAGTGAAAAAGGTGACAGAAACTATGGCTACACCTTC
TRBD2	TRBV29-1	once	TRBJ2-3	CSVDGLAGEDTQYF	TGCAGCGTTGATGGGCTAGCGGGAGAAGATACGCAGTATTTT
TRBD1	TRBV9	NA	TRBJ1-2	CASQGANGYTF	TGTGCCAGTCAGGGGGCGAATGGCTACACCTTC
TRBD2	TRBV9	NA	TRBJ2-1	CASSVEEGGLNEQFF	TGTGCCAGCAGCGTAGAAGAGGGAGGGTTGAATGAGCAGTTCTTC
TRBD2	TRBV5-4	NA	TRBJ2-2	CASSLLAGGTGELFF	TGTGCCAGCAGCTTACTAGCGGGAGGAACCGGGGAGCTGTTTTTT
NA	TRBV10-1	NA	TRBJ2-1	CASSDGQSSYNEQFF	TGCGCCAGCAGTGATGGGCAGAGCTCCTACAATGAGCAGTTCTTC
NA	TRBV9	NA	TRBJ2-2	CASSGRTGTKGTGELFF	TGTGCCAGCAGCGGGAGGACCGGGACAAAGGGCACCGGGGAGCTGTTTTTT
NA	TRBV18	NA	TRBJ2-1	CASSPGLYNEQFF	TGTGCCAGCTCACCGGGACTGTACAATGAGCAGTTCTTC
NA	TRBV5-4	NA	TRBJ2-2	CASSSQNTGELFF	TGTGCCAGCAGCTCCCAAAACACCGGGGAGCTGTTTTTT
TRBD1	TRBV2	NA	TRBJ2-7	CASSSTDRAYEQYF	TGTGCCAGCAGTTCGACAGACAGGGCCTACGAGCAGTACTTC
NA	TRBV7-9	NA	TRBJ2-5	CASSLWGREEETQYF	TGTGCCAGCAGCTTATGGGGCAGGGAAGAAGAGACCCAGTACTTC
NA	TRBV28	NA	TRBJ2-3	CASRSRADTQYF	TGTGCCAGCAGGAGCCGGGCAGATACGCAGTATTTT
NA	TRBV6-2/TRBV6-3	NA	TRBJ2-7	CASSRPGKYTYEQYF	TGTGCCAGCAGTCGCCCCGGGAAATACACCTACGAGCAGTACTTC
NA	TRBV24-1	NA	TRBJ2-3	CATSGSGSTDTQYF	TGTGCCACCAGTGGAAGCGGGAGCACAGATACGCAGTATTTT
NA	TRBV15	NA	TRBJ1-2	CATSREVGGYTF	TGTGCCACCAGCAGAGAAGTCGGGGGCTACACCTTC
TRBD2	TRBV24-1	NA	TRBJ2-4	CATSTGTSGNIQYF	TGTGCCACCAGTACCGGGACTAGCGGTAACATTCAGTACTTC
NA	TRBV30	NA	TRBJ2-2	CAWSVFGVSSTGELFF	TGTGCCTGGAGTGTCTTCGGGGTCTCGAGCACCGGGGAGCTGTTTTTT
NA	TRBV9	NA	TRBJ1-3	CASSPIDSSSGNTIYF	TGTGCCAGCAGCCCTATCGACTCCAGCTCTGGAAACACCATATATTTT
NA	TRBV5-6	once	TRBJ2-7	CASSLARRMQVYEQYF	TGTGCCAGCAGCCTCGCCAGACGGATGCAGGTCTACGAGCAGTACTTC
TRBD1	TRBV6-2/TRBV6-3	NA	TRBJ1-5	CASSYDGTGDYSNQPQHF	TGTGCCAGCAGTTATGACGGGACAGGGGATTATAGCAATCAGCCCCAGCATTTT
NA	TRBV29-1	NA	TRBJ2-3	CSVDEGGTDTQYF	TGCAGCGTTGACGAGGGCGGCACAGATACGCAGTATTTT
TRBD2	TRBV4-3	NA	TRBJ2-1	CASSQATSGVGYNEQFF	TGCGCCAGCAGCCAGGCGACTAGCGGGGTTGGGTACAATGAGCAGTTCTTC
NA	TRBV19	NA	TRBJ1-1	CARPTGTKNTEAFF	TGTGCCAGACCAACCGGGACAAAGAACACTGAAGCTTTCTTT
NA	TRBV5-1	NA	TRBJ1-1	CASSLGRGNTEAFF	TGCGCCAGCAGCTTGGGCAGGGGCAACACTGAAGCTTTCTTT
TRBD2	TRBV11-2	once	TRBJ2-5	CASSTNGRRGGQETQYF	TGTGCCAGCAGCACTAACGGCCGGCGGGGGGGACAAGAGACCCAGTACTTC